One and the same sample provided the 14 T cell receptor beta chains below, sequenced in a study of blood T cell repertoires in COVID-19. Data came from immunoSEQ multiplex PCR; TCRdb stores just in-frame clones and leaves some out. Of over 9,500 clones listed, roughly four fifths are singletons. The material sequenced was peripheral blood. Receptors were obtained from a human donor in a cohort sampled during active COVID-19.

The chain links TRBV19 to TRBJ1-4; D remains unclear. This CDR3 has 14 amino acids. V lost 5 bases and J 7 bases, leaving 14 bases between the germline ends. Germline CDR1 is LNHDA and CDR2 is SQIVND (reference sequence). CDR3 residues: CASSPSPRREKLFF. The CDR3 bases are TGTGCCAGTAGTCCTAGTCCCCGACGTGAAAAACTGTTTTTT.

CDR3 DNA: TGTGCCACCTCTTCCTCTAGCACAGATACGCAGTATTTT. Translation: CATSSSSTDTQYF. The gene calls are TRBV19 and TRBJ2-3; D gene unclear. CDR1 and CDR2 from the germline V gene are LNHDA and SQIVND (reference sequence). The CDR3 covers 13 residues. The V end lost 10 bases, the J end lost 0 bases, and 11 bases lay between the germline ends.

The genes are TRBV30 and TRBJ1-4; D may be TRBD1 (6 bases). Germline assignment: CDR1 GTSNPN and CDR2 SVGIG (reference sequence). This CDR3 has 14 amino acids. The V end lost 3 bases, the J end lost 4 bases, and 12 bases lay between the germline ends. The CDR3 DNA follows: TGTGCCTGGAGCCGGACAGCCTATAATGAAAAACTGTTTTTT. This encodes CAWSRTAYNEKLFF.

A few counts support this clone. V and J are TRBV29-1 and TRBJ2-7, with D perhaps matching TRBD2 (6 bases). Per germline, CDR1 SQVTM and CDR2 ANQGSEA. The CDR3 length is 13 residues. The V end lost 0 bases, the J end lost 3 bases, and 9 bases lay between the germline ends. The CDR3 nucleotides are TGCAGCGTTGAAGATTTGGGGGGCTACGAGCAGTACTTC. It specifies CSVEDLGGYEQYF.

The chain combines TRBV6-6 with TRBJ2-2, with D unclear. Per germline, CDR1 MNHNY and CDR2 SVGAGI (reference sequence). V lost 7 bases and J 4 bases, leaving 13 bases between the germline ends. The CDR3 has 14 residues. Here the CDR3 reads CASTLLPSTGELFF. The CDR3 coding sequence is TGTGCCAGCACTTTACTCCCTAGCACCGGGGAGCTGTTTTTT.

The chain joins TRBV18 to TRBJ2-5, with D maybe TRBD2 (5 bases). Germline V CDR1 and CDR2: KGHSH, LQKENI. This CDR3 spans 12 amino acids. The V end lost 5 bases, the J end lost 6 bases, and 10 bases lay between the germline ends. For the CDR3, the DNA is TGTGCCAGCTCAACCGGGATGCAGACCCAGTACTTC. Residues: CASSTGMQTQYF.

This rearrangement joins TRBV5-5 to TRBJ2-1; 7 bases line up with TRBD2. Losses at the gene ends were 5 bases for V and 0 bases for J; bases not matched to a gene: 5. From germline, CDR1 is SGHKS and CDR2 YYEKEE (reference sequence). CDR3 length: 15 residues. The CDR3 here is CASSLGGSSYNEQFF. The CDR3 nucleotides are TGTGCCAGCAGTCTGGGGGGGAGCTCCTACAATGAGCAGTTCTTC.

The chain employs TRBV3-1 (or the pseudogene TRBV3-2) and TRBJ1-2; possible D gene TRBD1, 6 bases. The CDR3 is 15 residues long. Trimming left V 2 bases short and J 6 bases short, with 16 bases between. Germline CDR1 is LGHDT and CDR2 is YNNKEL (reference sequence). CDR3 loop: CASSQPRNRDNGYTF. CDR3 DNA: TGTGCCAGCAGCCAACCTCGTAACAGGGACAATGGCTACACCTTC.

The rearrangement links TRBV6-5 to TRBJ2-2; TRBD1 matches at 8 bases. Per germline, CDR1 MNHEY and CDR2 SVGAGI. The CDR3 has 13 amino acids. V dropped 2 bases and J dropped 9; count of bases not matched to a gene: 2. Here the CDR3 DNA reads TGTGCCAGCAGTTACGACAGGGGTTGGGAGCTGTTTTTT. Its protein is CASSYDRGWELFF.

V gene TRBV12-3 or TRBV12-4 combines with J gene TRBJ1-1; D gene unclear. V lost 5 bases and J lost 4, with 11 bases in between. The CDR3 has 13 residues. CDR3 protein: CASSPWEVTEAFF. DNA for the CDR3: TGTGCCAGCAGTCCTTGGGAGGTCACTGAAGCTTTCTTT.

This chain joins TRBV28 and TRBJ2-6; 8 bases match TRBD1. With 4 bases clipped from V and 0 bases from J, the junction kept 8 bases outside the gene matches. Per the germline V gene, CDR1 is MDHEN and CDR2 is SYDVKM. This CDR3 has 18 residues. CDR3: CASSSRTGLTSGANVLTF. The CDR3 DNA reads TGTGCCAGCAGTTCGCGGACAGGGTTAACCTCTGGGGCCAACGTCCTGACTTTC.

The chain recombines TRBV7-9 with TRBJ1-2, with TRBD1 identical over 10 bases. The CDR3 totals 15 residues. The V and J ends lost 3 bases and 6 bases, in that order; junction bases with no gene match: 7. CDR1 and CDR2 (germline): SEHNR, FQNEAQ (reference sequence). In DNA, the CDR3 is TGTGCCAGCAGCTTGGGGGACAGGGGAGGGGATGGCTACACCTTC. Translated, it gives CASSLGDRGGDGYTF. The full variable domain, completed using reference TRBV7-9 and TRBJ1-2, is DTGVSQNPRHKITKRGQNVTFRCDPISEHNRLYWYRQTLGQGPEFLTYFQNEAQLEKSRLLSDRFSAERPKGSFSTLEIQRTEQGDSAMYLCASSLGDRGGDGYTFGSGTRLTVV.

The V and J genes are TRBV24-1 and TRBJ1-1, with 7 bases identical to TRBD1. CDR3 size: 15 residues. Germline V CDR1 and CDR2: KGHDR, SFDVKD. The V segment lost 4 bases and the J segment 1 base; nucleotides outside the gene matches: 5. The CDR3 DNA is TGTGCCACCAGTGACACGACAGGGAGGAACACTGAAGCTTTCTTT. It yields the protein CATSDTTGRNTEAFF.

The chain carries TRBV19 and TRBJ2-7; 8 bases agree with TRBD1. There are 15 residues in the CDR3. Unmatched junction bases numbered 17, after V lost 11 bases and J lost 5 bases. Germline CDR1 is LNHDA and CDR2 is SQIVND (reference sequence). CDR3 amino acids: CAFDTRGRRIDEQYF. DNA for the CDR3: TGTGCCTTTGATACCAGGGGGCGCCGAATTGACGAGCAGTACTTC.